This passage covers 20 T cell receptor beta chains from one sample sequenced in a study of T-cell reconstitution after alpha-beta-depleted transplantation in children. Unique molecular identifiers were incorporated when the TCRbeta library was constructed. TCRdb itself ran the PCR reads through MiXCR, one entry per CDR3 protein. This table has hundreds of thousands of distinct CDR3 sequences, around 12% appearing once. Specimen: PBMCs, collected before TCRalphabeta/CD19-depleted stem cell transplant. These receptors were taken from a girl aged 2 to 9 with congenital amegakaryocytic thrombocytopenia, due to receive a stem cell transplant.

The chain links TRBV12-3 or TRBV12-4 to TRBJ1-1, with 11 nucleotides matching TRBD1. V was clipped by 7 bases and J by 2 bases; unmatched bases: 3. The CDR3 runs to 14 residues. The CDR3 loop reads CASKGQGANTEAFF. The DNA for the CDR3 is TGTGCCAGCAAAGGACAGGGGGCTAACACTGAAGCTTTCTTT.

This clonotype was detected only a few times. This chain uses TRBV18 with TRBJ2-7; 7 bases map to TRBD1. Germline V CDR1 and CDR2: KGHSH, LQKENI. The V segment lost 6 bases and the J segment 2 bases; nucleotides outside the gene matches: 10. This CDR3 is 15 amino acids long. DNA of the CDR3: TGTGCCAGCTCGTCGAGACAGGGAACCCCCTACGAGCAGTACTTC. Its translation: CASSSRQGTPYEQYF.

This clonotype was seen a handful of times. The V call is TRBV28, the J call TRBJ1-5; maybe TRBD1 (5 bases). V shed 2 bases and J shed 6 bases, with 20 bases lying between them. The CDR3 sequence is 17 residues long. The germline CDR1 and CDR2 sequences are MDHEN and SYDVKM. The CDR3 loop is CASSLNIIGARGQPQHF. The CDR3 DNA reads TGTGCCAGCAGTTTAAATATAATCGGGGCGAGGGGTCAGCCCCAGCATTTT.

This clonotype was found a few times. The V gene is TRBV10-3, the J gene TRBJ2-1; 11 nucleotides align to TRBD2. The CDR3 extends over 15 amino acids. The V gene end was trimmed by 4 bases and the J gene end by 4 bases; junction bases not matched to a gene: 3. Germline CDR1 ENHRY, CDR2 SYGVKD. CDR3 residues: CAISGGTSGYNEQFF. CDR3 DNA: TGTGCCATCAGTGGCGGGACTAGCGGATACAATGAGCAGTTCTTC.

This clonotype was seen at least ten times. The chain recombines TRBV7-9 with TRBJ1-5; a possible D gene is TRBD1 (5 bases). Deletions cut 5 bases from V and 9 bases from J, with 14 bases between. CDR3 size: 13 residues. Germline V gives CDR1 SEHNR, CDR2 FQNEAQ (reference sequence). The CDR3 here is CASSRQGMGPQHF. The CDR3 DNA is TGTGCCAGCAGCCGCCAGGGCATGGGGCCCCAGCATTTT.

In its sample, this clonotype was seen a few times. CDR3 sequence: CASSLDVWDKRHQYF. CDR3 DNA: TGTGCCAGCAGCTTAGATGTGTGGGACAAACGACATCAGTATTTT. The chain has TRBV11-2 and TRBJ2-3, with D possibly TRBD1 on 6 matching bases. The germline gives CDR1 SGHAT, CDR2 FQNNGV. The CDR3 totals 15 residues. The V and J ends lost 0 bases and 12 bases respectively, with 19 bases between them.

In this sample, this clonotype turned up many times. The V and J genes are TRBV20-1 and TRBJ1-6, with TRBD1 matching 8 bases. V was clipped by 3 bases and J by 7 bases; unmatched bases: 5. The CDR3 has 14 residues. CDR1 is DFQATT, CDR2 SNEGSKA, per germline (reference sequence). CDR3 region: CSARGQAANSPLHF. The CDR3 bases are TGCAGTGCTAGGGGACAGGCGGCGAATTCACCCCTCCACTTT.

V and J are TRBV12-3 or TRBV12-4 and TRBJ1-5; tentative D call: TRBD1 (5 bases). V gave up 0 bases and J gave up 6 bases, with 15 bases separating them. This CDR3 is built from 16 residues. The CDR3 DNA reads TGTGCCAGCAGTTTAGCGCGGCACCTCGGGGGTCAGCCCCAGCATTTT. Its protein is CASSLARHLGGQPQHF.

This chain's CDR3 is CSVAGGDEQFF. CDR3 DNA sequence: TGCAGTGTAGCGGGTGGGGATGAGCAGTTCTTC. The chain employs TRBV20-1 and TRBJ2-1; 7 nucleotides line up with TRBD2. The CDR3 length is 11 residues. Germline lookup yields CDR1 DFQATT and CDR2 SNEGSKA (reference sequence). J was trimmed by 8 bases and V by 7 bases; bases with no gene match: 5.

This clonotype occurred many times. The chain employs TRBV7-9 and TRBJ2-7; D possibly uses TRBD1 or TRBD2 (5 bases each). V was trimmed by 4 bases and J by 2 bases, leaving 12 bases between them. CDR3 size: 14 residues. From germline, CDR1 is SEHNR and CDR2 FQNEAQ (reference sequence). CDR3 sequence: CASSSYKGPYEQYF. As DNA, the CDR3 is TGTGCCAGCAGCTCATACAAGGGACCCTACGAGCAGTACTTC.

CDR3 nucleotide sequence: TGTGCCAGTAGTATACCAGGGGCAAGTGAAAAACTGTTTTTT. Encoded protein: CASSIPGASEKLFF. The genes are TRBV19 and TRBJ1-4, with D maybe TRBD1 (6 bases). Germline V gene sequence: CDR1 LNHDA, CDR2 SQIVND (reference sequence). This CDR3 has 14 residues. Trimming took 2 bases from V and 7 from J, leaving 11 bases between them.

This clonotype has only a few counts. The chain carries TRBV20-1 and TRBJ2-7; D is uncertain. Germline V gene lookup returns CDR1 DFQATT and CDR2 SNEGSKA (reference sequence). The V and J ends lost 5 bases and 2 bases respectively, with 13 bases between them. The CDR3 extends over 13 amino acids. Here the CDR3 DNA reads TGCAGTGCTGGGCCAGGCGAAGCCTACGAGCAGTACTTC. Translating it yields CSAGPGEAYEQYF.

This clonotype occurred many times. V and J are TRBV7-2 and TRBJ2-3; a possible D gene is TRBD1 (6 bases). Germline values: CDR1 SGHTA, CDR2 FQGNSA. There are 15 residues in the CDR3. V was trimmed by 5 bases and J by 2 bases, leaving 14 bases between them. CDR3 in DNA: TGTGCCAGCAGCCGAACGGGACACTTCACAGATACGCAGTATTTT. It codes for CASSRTGHFTDTQYF.

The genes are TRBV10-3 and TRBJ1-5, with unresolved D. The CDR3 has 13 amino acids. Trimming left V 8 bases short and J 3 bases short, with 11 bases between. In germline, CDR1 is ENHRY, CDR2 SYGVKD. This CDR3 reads CAISSGVNQPQHF. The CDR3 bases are TGTGCCATCTCTTCCGGGGTCAATCAGCCCCAGCATTTT.

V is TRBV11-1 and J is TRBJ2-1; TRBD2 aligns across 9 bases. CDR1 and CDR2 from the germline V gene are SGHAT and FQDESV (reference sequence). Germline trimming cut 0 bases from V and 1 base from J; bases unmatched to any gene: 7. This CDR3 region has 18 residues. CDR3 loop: CASSLAWAAGGSYNEQFF. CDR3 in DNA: TGTGCCAGCAGCTTAGCTTGGGCAGCGGGAGGTTCCTACAATGAGCAGTTCTTC.

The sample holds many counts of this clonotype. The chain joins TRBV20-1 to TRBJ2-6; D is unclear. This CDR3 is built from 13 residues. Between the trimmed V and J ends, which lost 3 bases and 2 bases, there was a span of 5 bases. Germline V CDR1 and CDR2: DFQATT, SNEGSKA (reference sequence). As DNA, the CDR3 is TGCAGTGCTAGTATCCCTGGGGCCAACGTCCTGACTTTC. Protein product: CSASIPGANVLTF.

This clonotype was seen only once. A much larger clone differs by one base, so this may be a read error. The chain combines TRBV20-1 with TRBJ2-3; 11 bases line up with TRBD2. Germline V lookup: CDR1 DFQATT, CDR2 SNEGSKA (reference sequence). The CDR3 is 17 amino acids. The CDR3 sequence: CCAAQRLAGGIRNTQYF. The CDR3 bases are TGCTGTGCTGCCCAACGGCTAGCGGGAGGTATAAGGAATACGCAGTATTTT.

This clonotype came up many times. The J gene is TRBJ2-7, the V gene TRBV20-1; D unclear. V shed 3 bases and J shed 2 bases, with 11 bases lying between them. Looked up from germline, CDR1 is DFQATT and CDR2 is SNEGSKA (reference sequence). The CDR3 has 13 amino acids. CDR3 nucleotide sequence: TGCAGTGCTAGGGCTAGTTCGCCCTACGAGCAGTACTTC. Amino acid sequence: CSARASSPYEQYF.

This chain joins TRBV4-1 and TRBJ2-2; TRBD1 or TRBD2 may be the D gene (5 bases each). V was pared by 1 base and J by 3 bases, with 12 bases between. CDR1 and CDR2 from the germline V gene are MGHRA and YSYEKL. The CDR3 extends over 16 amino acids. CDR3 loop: CASSQVGVGDTGELFF. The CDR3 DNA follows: TGCGCCAGCAGCCAAGTGGGGGTTGGGGACACCGGGGAGCTGTTTTTT.

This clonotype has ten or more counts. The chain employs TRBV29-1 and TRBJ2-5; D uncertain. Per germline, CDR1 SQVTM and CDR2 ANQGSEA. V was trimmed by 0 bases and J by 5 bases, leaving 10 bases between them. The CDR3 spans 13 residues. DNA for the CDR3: TGCAGCGTTGAAGATCCCCTGGAGGAGACCCAGTACTTC. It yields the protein CSVEDPLEETQYF.